This T cell receptor beta chain appears in the sequencing data of a study of blood T cell repertoires in COVID-19. Looking at the study overall: Some COVID-19 samples were acute and others convalescent; all came from the United States, Italy and Spain.

Looked up from germline, CDR1 is MGHDK and CDR2 is SYGVNS. This CDR3 region has 16 residues. The V and J ends lost 2 bases and 5 bases, in that order; junction bases with no gene match: 12. Original methodology: Quantification of nucleated cells was approximated via reference gene primer amplification. Measured with immunoSEQ multiplex PCR; TCRdb has only the in-frame clones, and not every one. From that table come the V and J calls and clone size; the DNA was used to work out D and trimming. The sample holds 250,000 or so clones; 85% are singletons and the top ten take about 6.9%. Living in about two dozen US areas, the participants were between roughly 18 and 90 years of age. Participant reports of clinical history set cohort assignment.

V and J are TRBV25-1 and TRBJ2-7; 7 nucleotides match TRBD1. The sample taken for sequencing was PBMCs or T cells enriched from blood (not recorded which). This TCR came from a woman between 50 and 59 years old who had been exposed to COVID-19. This chain's CDR3 is CASSEVGDYRGDEQYF. In DNA, the CDR3 is TGTGCCAGCAGTGAAGTCGGTGATTACAGGGGTGACGAGCAGTACTTC.